This passage covers 8 T cell receptor beta chains from one sample sequenced in a study of tumor-infiltrating lymphocytes in localized non-small cell lung cancer. Clones were sequenced by immunoSEQ multiplex PCR, and TCRdb holds only the in-frame ones, with some missing. The table shows about 13,000 clones, with more than 65% occurring only once. The sequenced sample consisted of lung tumor tissue. These receptor sequences come from a human donor with non-small cell lung cancer.

The table lists this clone with a few counts. The chain carries TRBV2 and TRBJ1-5; D remains ambiguous. CDR3 length: 15 amino acids. Germline CDR1 SNHLY, CDR2 FYNNEI. V gave up 3 bases and J gave up 1 base, with 10 bases separating them. As DNA, the CDR3 is TGTGCCAGCAGTGACGTGGGCATCAGCAATCAGCCCCAGCATTTT. Protein sequence: CASSDVGISNQPQHF.

This clone has more than one count but fewer than ten. V gene TRBV9 combines with J gene TRBJ2-7; D perhaps matches TRBD2 (6 bases). Per the germline V gene, CDR1 is SGDLS and CDR2 is YYNGEE. Trimming left V 0 bases short and J 0 bases short, with 10 bases between. The CDR3 loop spans 15 amino acids. CDR3 amino acids: CASSVGTGSSYEQYF. The CDR3 DNA reads TGTGCCAGCAGCGTAGGTACCGGGAGCTCCTACGAGCAGTACTTC. Drawing the rest from reference TRBV9 and TRBJ2-7, the complete variable domain is DSGVTQTPKHLITATGQRVTLRCSPRSGDLSVYWYQQSLDQGLQFLIQYYNGEERAKGNILERFSAQQFPDLHSELNLSSLELGDSALYFCASSVGTGSSYEQYFGPGTRLTVT.

The chain recombines TRBV6-6 with TRBJ2-5, with D perhaps matching TRBD2 (5 bases). The germline V and J ends were trimmed by 2 bases and 7 bases, with 8 bases remaining between them. The germline CDR1 and CDR2 sequences are MNHNY and SVGAGI (reference sequence). The CDR3 consists of 12 residues. The CDR3 DNA reads TGTGCCAGCAGTTACGACTATGGGACCCAGTACTTC. Translation: CASSYDYGTQYF.

This clone was recorded only once. The CDR3 reads CASSETQGGYGYTF. The CDR3 DNA reads TGTGCCAGCAGTGAAACCCAGGGAGGGTATGGCTACACCTTC. This chain joins TRBV2 and TRBJ1-2; weak D call: TRBD1 (5 bases). The length of the CDR3 is 14 residues. CDR1 is SNHLY, CDR2 FYNNEI, per germline. The germline V and J ends were trimmed by 2 bases and 5 bases, with 12 bases remaining between them.

This clone was picked up a small number of times. The chain joins TRBV9 to TRBJ2-7, with no clear D. The germline V gene encodes CDR1 SGDLS and CDR2 YYNGEE. V was trimmed by 0 bases and J by 5 bases, leaving 9 bases between them. The CDR3 is 13 amino acids. The CDR3 sequence: CASSVDFLDEQYF. CDR3 nucleotides: TGTGCCAGCAGCGTAGACTTCCTGGACGAGCAGTACTTC.

This chain joins TRBV12-5 and TRBJ2-7; D assignment may be TRBD1 or TRBD2 (5 bases each). CDR1 LGHNT and CDR2 FRNRAP come from the germline V gene. This CDR3 is built from 13 residues. Trimming removed 4 bases at V and 2 bases at J, with 9 bases between. CDR3 sequence: CASGSGAAYEQYF. The CDR3 DNA sequence: TGTGCTAGTGGTTCCGGGGCCGCCTACGAGCAGTACTTC.

The CDR3 nucleotides read TGTGCCAGCAGTTTCTCGGGCAATCAGCCCCAGCATTTT. Translating it yields CASSFSGNQPQHF. V usage is TRBV5-6 and J usage is TRBJ1-5; D is uncertain. The CDR3 covers 13 residues. V was trimmed by 5 bases and J by 2 bases, leaving 8 bases between them. Germline V CDR1 and CDR2: SGHDT, YYEEEE.

The chain employs TRBV5-1 and TRBJ1-1; no firm D call. V lost 0 bases to trimming and J lost 2 bases, with 8 bases between them. In germline, CDR1 is SGHRS, CDR2 YFSETQ. The CDR3 extends over 14 amino acids. CDR3 in amino acids: CASSLGVANTEAFF. In nucleotides, the CDR3 is TGCGCCAGCAGCTTGGGGGTGGCCAACACTGAAGCTTTCTTT.